A selection of T cell receptor beta chains follows, all from one sample in a study of shared clonotypes between healthy human individuals. Profiling relied on immunoSEQ multiplex PCR, and the TCRdb table lists in-frame clones only, not all of them. The table includes 1.5 million to 2.5 million clones, just under 95% detected once. Material for sequencing was naive CD8+ T cells sorted from blood. These receptors all come from a man aged 18 to 29 in good health. Each CDR3 is given with its conserved first and last residue. D genes are given only for firm matches. Clone size, where shown, is once, few, many, or a class for clones that have expanded.

J gene	clone size	D gene	V gene	CDR3 protein	CDR3 DNA
TRBJ2-7	.	.	TRBV4-1	CASSDSLGYEQYF	TGCGCCAGCAGCGACAGTTTAGGGTACGAGCAGTACTTC
TRBJ1-5	.	.	TRBV6-6	CASSEQGPQPQHF	TGTGCCAGCAGCGAACAGGGCCCTCAGCCCCAGCATTTT
TRBJ1-5	.	TRBD1	TRBV19	CASSISRGVDQPQHF	TGTGCCAGTAGTATATCCAGGGGGGTAGATCAGCCCCAGCATTTT
TRBJ2-1	.	.	TRBV13	CASSLAGNEQFF	TGTGCCAGCAGCTTAGCGGGTAATGAGCAGTTCTTC
TRBJ1-1	.	.	TRBV6-1	CASSEAQSPIEAFF	TGTGCCAGCAGTGAAGCTCAGAGCCCCATTGAAGCTTTCTTT
TRBJ2-7	once	.	TRBV2	CASSEGNREQYF	TGTGCCAGCAGTGAAGGGAATAGGGAGCAGTACTTC
TRBJ2-4	.	.	TRBV6-1	CASSEAGVAKNIQYF	TGTGCCAGCAGTGAAGCGGGGGTAGCCAAAAACATTCAGTACTTC
TRBJ2-7	.	.	TRBV5-4	CASSFLGGDEQYF	TGTGCCAGCAGCTTCCTGGGCGGCGACGAGCAGTACTTC
TRBJ2-7	.	.	TRBV21-1	CASSKGRSRPEQYF	TGTGCCAGCAGCAAAGGCAGGTCACGCCCCGAGCAGTACTTC
TRBJ2-2	.	TRBD2	TRBV27	CASRTGTSGSTGELFF	TGTGCCAGCAGAACAGGGACTAGCGGGAGTACCGGGGAGCTGTTTTTT
TRBJ2-2	.	.	TRBV19	CAGSEGGELFF	TGTGCCGGCTCAGAAGGCGGGGAGCTGTTTTTT
TRBJ1-2	.	.	TRBV5-4	CASSPTGELGYTF	TGTGCCAGCAGCCCGACGGGGGAACTGGGCTACACCTTC
TRBJ2-7	.	TRBD2	TRBV4-3	CASTIAGLIYEQYF	TGCGCCAGCACCATAGCGGGACTCATATACGAGCAGTACTTC
TRBJ1-5	few	.	TRBV19	CASSTQAYSNQPQHF	TGTGCCAGTAGTACCCAGGCGTATAGCAATCAGCCCCAGCATTTT
TRBJ2-1	.	.	TRBV27	CASGLDYSYNEQFF	TGTGCCAGCGGCCTGGACTACTCCTACAATGAGCAGTTCTTC
TRBJ1-1	.	TRBD1	TRBV6-5	CASSYEQGAVNTEAFF	TGTGCCAGCAGTTACGAACAGGGGGCGGTGAACACTGAAGCTTTCTTT
TRBJ2-5	.	TRBD1	TRBV25-1	CASRATGAETQYF	TGTGCCAGCAGAGCTACAGGGGCAGAGACCCAGTACTTC
TRBJ2-5	.	.	TRBV27	CASSSNTGGETQYF	TGTGCCAGCAGTTCAAACACGGGGGGCGAGACCCAGTACTTC
TRBJ2-2	.	.	TRBV4-1	CASSHTGELFF	TGCGCCAGCAGCCATACCGGGGAGCTGTTTTTT
TRBJ2-2	.	.	TRBV20-1	CSAGGTGELFF	TGCAGTGCTGGGGGGACCGGGGAGCTGTTTTTT
TRBJ2-1	.	.	TRBV19	CASSTRVNGDNEQFF	TGTGCCAGTAGTACCCGGGTTAACGGAGACAATGAGCAGTTCTTC
TRBJ2-5	once	.	TRBV7-9	CASSPRSFMKETQYF	TGTGCCAGCAGCCCCCGCTCGTTTATGAAAGAGACCCAGTACTTC
TRBJ1-1	.	.	TRBV4-2	CASSQGAGTTEAFF	TGTGCCAGCAGCCAAGGAGCAGGGACCACTGAAGCTTTCTTT
TRBJ2-7	.	.	TRBV11-2	CASSLAGASYEQYF	TGTGCCAGCAGCTTGGCGGGTGCCTCCTACGAGCAGTACTTC
TRBJ1-3	.	.	TRBV2	CASSEGGSSGNTIYF	TGTGCCAGCAGTGAAGGGGGTTCCTCTGGAAACACCATATATTTT
TRBJ2-7	.	.	TRBV29-1	CSVEREQYF	TGCAGCGTTGAGCGCGAGCAGTACTTC
TRBJ2-3	.	.	TRBV2	CASSEDGVQGDTQYF	TGTGCCAGCAGTGAGGATGGCGTTCAGGGGGATACGCAGTATTTT
TRBJ1-1	.	.	TRBV15	CATSRHQNTEAFF	TGTGCCACCAGCAGACACCAGAACACTGAAGCTTTCTTT
TRBJ2-7	.	TRBD1	TRBV11-3	CASSLDRDRDPYEQYF	TGTGCCAGCAGCTTAGACCGGGACAGGGACCCTTACGAGCAGTACTTC
TRBJ2-7	.	TRBD2	TRBV7-9	CASSLSTSGGSEQYF	TGTGCCAGCAGCTTATCAACTAGCGGGGGCTCCGAGCAGTACTTC
TRBJ2-1	.	.	TRBV4-3	CASSPQGGNEQFF	TGCGCCAGCTCCCCTCAAGGGGGAAATGAGCAGTTCTTC
TRBJ2-7	.	.	TRBV27	CASSWGGEVGEQYF	TGTGCCAGCAGTTGGGGGGGCGAGGTTGGCGAGCAGTACTTC
TRBJ2-3	.	.	TRBV10-1	CASSETEGWYTQYF	TGCGCCAGCAGTGAGACAGAGGGATGGTATACGCAGTATTTT
TRBJ1-1	.	.	TRBV6-1	CASRDGTNTEAFF	TGTGCCAGCAGGGACGGCACGAACACTGAAGCTTTCTTT
TRBJ1-6	.	.	TRBV28	CASSLAGDNSPLHF	TGTGCCAGCAGTTTGGCCGGGGATAATTCACCCCTCCACTTT
TRBJ1-2	.	.	TRBV27	CASSLLGANYGYTF	TGTGCCAGCAGTTTATTGGGGGCTAACTATGGCTACACCTTC
TRBJ1-5	.	.	TRBV6-1	CASSEIVGGGNQPQHF	TGTGCCAGCAGTGAAATTGTCGGGGGCGGAAATCAGCCCCAGCATTTT
TRBJ2-5	.	.	TRBV30	CAWSVTIQETQYF	TGTGCCTGGAGTGTAACAATCCAAGAGACCCAGTACTTC
TRBJ2-1	.	.	TRBV5-4	CASIATGAGDNEQFF	TGTGCCAGCATTGCTACGGGGGCCGGGGACAATGAGCAGTTCTTC
TRBJ1-4	.	.	TRBV7-9	CASSSTENEKLFF	TGTGCCAGCAGCTCGACAGAGAATGAAAAACTGTTTTTT
TRBJ1-3	.	.	TRBV6-1	CASSDSIGQSGNTIYF	TGTGCCAGCAGTGATTCGATAGGGCAGTCTGGAAACACCATATATTTT
TRBJ2-7	.	.	TRBV6-6	CASSYSQALTYEQYF	TGTGCCAGCAGTTACTCCCAGGCTCTTACCTACGAGCAGTACTTC
TRBJ2-7	few	TRBD2	TRBV15	CATSRVRGVEQYF	TGTGCCACCAGCAGAGTCCGGGGGGTGGAGCAGTACTTC
TRBJ2-7	.	.	TRBV27	CASSMTPQDMGSSRTYEQYF	TGTGCCAGCAGTATGACGCCGCAGGACATGGGGTCGTCTAGAACCTACGAGCAGTACTTC
TRBJ2-7	.	.	TRBV11-3	CASSSDYSAEQYF	TGTGCCAGCAGCTCCGACTATTCTGCGGAGCAGTACTTC
TRBJ1-1	.	.	TRBV7-2	CASSLISNTEAFF	TGTGCCAGCAGCCTTATTTCGAACACTGAAGCTTTCTTT
TRBJ2-4	.	.	TRBV6-1	CASSEALLGVPIQYF	TGTGCCAGCAGTGAAGCGCTTCTGGGGGTCCCTATTCAGTACTTC
TRBJ2-2	.	TRBD2	TRBV29-1	CSVSFLAGGPPGELFF	TGCAGCGTGTCGTTTTTAGCGGGAGGGCCCCCCGGGGAGCTGTTTTTT
TRBJ1-2	.	TRBD1	TRBV11-2	CASSLEAGGDVGYTF	TGTGCCAGCAGCTTAGAGGCAGGGGGCGACGTTGGCTACACCTTC
TRBJ2-3	.	TRBD1	TRBV10-3	CAISEPDRVPDTQYF	TGTGCCATCAGTGAGCCCGACAGGGTACCAGATACGCAGTATTTT
TRBJ2-1	.	.	TRBV6-5	CASSFGGYNEQFF	TGTGCCAGCAGTTTCGGGGGCTACAATGAGCAGTTCTTC
TRBJ2-3	.	TRBD1	TRBV4-1	CASSQQGASDTQYF	TGCGCCAGCAGCCAGCAGGGGGCTTCAGATACGCAGTATTTT
TRBJ2-3	.	.	TRBV7-9	CASSSYRNTQYF	TGTGCCAGCAGCTCTTACAGAAATACGCAGTATTTT
TRBJ2-7	.	.	TRBV7-8	CASSLGGGYEQYF	TGTGCCAGCAGCTTGGGTGGAGGCTACGAGCAGTACTTC
TRBJ1-1	.	.	TRBV6-5	CASSYSGGNTEAFF	TGTGCCAGCAGTTACTCGGGGGGAAACACTGAAGCTTTCTTT
TRBJ1-1	.	.	TRBV2	CASSVVEAFF	TGTGCCAGCAGTGTAGTCGAAGCTTTCTTT
TRBJ2-7	.	TRBD1	TRBV2	CASSDLTGQGSAYEQYF	TGTGCCAGCAGTGACCTAACCGGACAGGGGTCGGCCTACGAGCAGTACTTC
TRBJ2-3	.	.	TRBV5-1	CASSFFGSTDTQYF	TGCGCCAGCAGTTTCTTCGGGAGCACAGATACGCAGTATTTT
TRBJ1-5	.	.	TRBV7-9	CASSSSGAGNQPQHF	TGTGCCAGCAGCTCCAGCGGGGCAGGCAATCAGCCCCAGCATTTT
TRBJ2-5	.	.	TRBV11-2	CASSLEYLQETQYF	TGTGCCAGCAGCTTAGAGTACTTGCAAGAGACCCAGTACTTC